This T cell receptor (beta chain) is from a study of cytomegalovirus exposure and HLA in healthy donors. Study background: The 120 million or so unique TCR beta sequences, from roughly 180 million T cells, were found by an earlier analysis. Points from the study as a whole: HLA alleles showed associations with 16,951 TCR beta sequences in a later analysis, at a 0.05 false discovery rate. Despite most TCR sequences being rare, some public TCRs occurred in many donors.

For this clone: No antigen is known for it. A junction boundary mismatches the germline segment, possibly from a read error.

13 Jbeta primers and 60 Vbeta primers were used for the PCR. The data were produced by immunoSEQ multiplex PCR, yet TCRdb's version contains in-frame clones alone and is incomplete. The data show about 120,000 clones, around 80% seen once. The sample comprised PBMCs. The clonotype was recovered from a woman aged 18 to 35 in good health and CMV-seronegative.

In nucleotides, the CDR3 is TGCAGCGTCCTAGGGGGTACTGATCAGGCCCAGCATTTT. Protein product: CSVLGGTDQAQHF. The rearrangement uses TRBV29-1 and TRBJ1-5; D might be TRBD1 (6 bases). CDR1 and CDR2 from the germline V gene are SQVTM and ANQGSEA. The CDR3 extends over 13 amino acids.